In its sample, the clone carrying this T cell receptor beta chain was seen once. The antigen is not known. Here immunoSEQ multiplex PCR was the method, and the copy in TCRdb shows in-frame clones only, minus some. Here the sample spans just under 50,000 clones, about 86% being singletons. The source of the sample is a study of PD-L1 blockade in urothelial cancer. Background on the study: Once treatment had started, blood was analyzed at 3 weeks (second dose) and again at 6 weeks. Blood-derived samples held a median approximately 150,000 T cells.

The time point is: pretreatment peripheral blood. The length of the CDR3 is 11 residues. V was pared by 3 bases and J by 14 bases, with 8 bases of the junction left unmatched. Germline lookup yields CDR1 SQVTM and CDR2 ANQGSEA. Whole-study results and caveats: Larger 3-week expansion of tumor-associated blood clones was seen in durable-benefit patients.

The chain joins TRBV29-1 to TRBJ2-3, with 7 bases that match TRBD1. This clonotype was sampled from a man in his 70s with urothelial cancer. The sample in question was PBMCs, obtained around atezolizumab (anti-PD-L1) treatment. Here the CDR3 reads CSVDRGGAWYF. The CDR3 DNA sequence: TGCAGCGTTGATCGAGGGGGCGCATGGTATTTT.